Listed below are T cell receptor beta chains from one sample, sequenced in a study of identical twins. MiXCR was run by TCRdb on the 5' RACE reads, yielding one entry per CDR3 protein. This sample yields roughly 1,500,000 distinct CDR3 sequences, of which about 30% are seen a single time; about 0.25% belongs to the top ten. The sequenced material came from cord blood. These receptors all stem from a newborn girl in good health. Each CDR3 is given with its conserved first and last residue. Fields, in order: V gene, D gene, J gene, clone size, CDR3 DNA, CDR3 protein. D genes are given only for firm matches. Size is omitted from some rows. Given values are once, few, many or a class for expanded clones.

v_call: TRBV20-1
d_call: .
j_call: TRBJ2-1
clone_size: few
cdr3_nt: TGCAGTGCTAGTCCGAGCGGGCTGTCCTACAATGAGCAGTTCTTC
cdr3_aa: CSASPSGLSYNEQFF

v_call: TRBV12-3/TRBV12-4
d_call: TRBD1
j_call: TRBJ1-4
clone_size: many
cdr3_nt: TGTGCCAGCAGCAGGGACAGTCCTAATGAAAAACTGTTTTTT
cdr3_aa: CASSRDSPNEKLFF

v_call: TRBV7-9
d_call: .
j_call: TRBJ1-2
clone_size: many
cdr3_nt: TGTGCCAGCAGCTTAGCAGTCAGGTGGAAACGGGATGGCTACACCTTC
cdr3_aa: CASSLAVRWKRDGYTF

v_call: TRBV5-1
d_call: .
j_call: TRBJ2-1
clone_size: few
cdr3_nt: TGCGCCAGCAGCTTAACGGGGGCCGACAATGAGCAGTTCTTC
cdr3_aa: CASSLTGADNEQFF

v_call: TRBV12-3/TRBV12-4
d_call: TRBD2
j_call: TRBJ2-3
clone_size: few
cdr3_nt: TGTGCCAGCAGTTCCGGCGGAGGCGGGGGAAGCACAGATACGCAGTATTTT
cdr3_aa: CASSSGGGGGSTDTQYF

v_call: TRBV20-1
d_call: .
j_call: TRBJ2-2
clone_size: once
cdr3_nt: TGCAGTGCCCTTGGACTCGGGAGCACCGGGGAGCTGTTTTTT
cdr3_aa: CSALGLGSTGELFF

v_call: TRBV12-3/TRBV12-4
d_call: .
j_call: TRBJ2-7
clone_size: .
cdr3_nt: TGTGCCAGCAGTTTGAGACCAACGACCGACTACGAGCAGTACTTC
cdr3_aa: CASSLRPTTDYEQYF

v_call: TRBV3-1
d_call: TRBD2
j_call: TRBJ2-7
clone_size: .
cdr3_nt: TGTGCCAGCAGCCAAGTACTAGCGGGAGGCTCCGCCTACGAGCAGTACTTC
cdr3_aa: CASSQVLAGGSAYEQYF

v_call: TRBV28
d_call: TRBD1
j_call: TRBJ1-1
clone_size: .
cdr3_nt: TGTGCCAGCATGACAGGGGGGGACGCTGAAGCTTTCTTT
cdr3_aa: CASMTGGDAEAFF

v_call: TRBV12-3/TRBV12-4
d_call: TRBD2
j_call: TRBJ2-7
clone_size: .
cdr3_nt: TGTGCCAGCAGTTTAGCCCGACTAGCGGGCAATGAGCAGTACTTC
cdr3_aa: CASSLARLAGNEQYF

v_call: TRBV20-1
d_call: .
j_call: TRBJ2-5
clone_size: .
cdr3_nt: TGCAGTGCTAGCGGATTGCCCGGCCAAGAGACCCAGTACTTC
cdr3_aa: CSASGLPGQETQYF

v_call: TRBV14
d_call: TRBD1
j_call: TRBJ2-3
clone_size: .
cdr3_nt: TGTGCCAGCAGCCAAGGGACAGGGTTTCGCACAGATACGCAGTATTTT
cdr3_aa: CASSQGTGFRTDTQYF

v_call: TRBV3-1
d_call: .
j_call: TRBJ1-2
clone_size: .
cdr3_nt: TGTGCCAGCAGCCAAGAAGGAAGCTATGGCTGCACCTTC
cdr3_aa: CASSQEGSYGCTF

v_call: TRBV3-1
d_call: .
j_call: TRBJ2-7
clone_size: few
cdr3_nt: TGTGCCAGCAGCCAACCTGCCCTTCGCGAGCAGTACTTC
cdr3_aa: CASSQPALREQYF

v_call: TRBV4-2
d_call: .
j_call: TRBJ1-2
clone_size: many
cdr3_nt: TGTGCCAGCGGAATCTCCCCCCAGGCTCACTATGGCTACACCTTC
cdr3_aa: CASGISPQAHYGYTF

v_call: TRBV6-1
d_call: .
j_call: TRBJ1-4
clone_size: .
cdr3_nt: TGTGCCAGCGGGCCCAGGGTTAATAGAAAAAATGAAAAACTGTTTTTT
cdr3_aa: CASGPRVNRKNEKLFF

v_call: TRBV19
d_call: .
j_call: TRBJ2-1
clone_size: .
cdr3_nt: TGTGCCAGTAGTATTGGAGGGCATGAGCAGTTCTTC
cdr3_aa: CASSIGGHEQFF

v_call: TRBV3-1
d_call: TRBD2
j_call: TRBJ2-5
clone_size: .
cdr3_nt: TGTGCCAGCAGACGATCGACTAGCGGGGAGACCCAGTACTTC
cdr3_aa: CASRRSTSGETQYF

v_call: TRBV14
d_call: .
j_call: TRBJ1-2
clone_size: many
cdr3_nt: TGTGCCAGCAGCCAACTTAGGACAGATCGTGGCTACACCTTC
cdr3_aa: CASSQLRTDRGYTF

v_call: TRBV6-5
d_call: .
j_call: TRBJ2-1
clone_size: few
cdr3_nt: TGTGCCAGCAGTTACTCGACGGGGCGGGGTTCCACCTACAATGAGCAGTTCTTC
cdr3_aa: CASSYSTGRGSTYNEQFF

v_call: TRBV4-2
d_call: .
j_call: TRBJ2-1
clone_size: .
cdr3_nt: TGTGCCAGCAGCCGACCCCCCAACAATGAGCAGTTCTTC
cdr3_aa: CASSRPPNNEQFF

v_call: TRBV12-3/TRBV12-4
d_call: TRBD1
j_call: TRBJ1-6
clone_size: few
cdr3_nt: TGTGCCAGCAGTCCACGGGACAGGAGCTCCTATAATTCACCCCTCCACTTT
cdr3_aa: CASSPRDRSSYNSPLHF